Each of the 12 T cell receptor beta chains below was sequenced from the same sample in a study of cytomegalovirus exposure and HLA in healthy donors. With 60 Vbeta and 13 Jbeta primers, the PCR was carried out. Assay: immunoSEQ multiplex PCR; the TCRdb copy retains only in-frame clones and omits some. The sample has 140,000 or so clones, around 90% seen once. The sequenced sample consisted of PBMCs. Source of these receptors: a woman in her thirties or forties in good health and CMV-seronegative.

The table lists this clone with a few counts. The V gene is TRBV7-8, the J gene TRBJ2-1; 8 bases are shared with TRBD2. The CDR3 runs to 15 residues. Germline V gives CDR1 SGHVS, CDR2 FQNEAQ. Trimming at V came to 4 bases and at J to 6 bases, leaving 8 bases not matched to a gene. CDR3 sequence (DNA): TGTGCCAGCAGCTCCCGACTAGCGCTCCTCAATGAGCAGTTCTTC. Its protein product is CASSSRLALLNEQFF.

CDR3 region: CASSGTGHYGEKLFF. CDR3 in DNA: TGTGCCAGCAGCGGGACAGGGCATTATGGTGAAAAACTGTTTTTT. The chain links TRBV7-9 to TRBJ1-4; TRBD1 matches 9 bases. The CDR3 length is 15 residues. Trimming cost V 5 bases and J 7 bases; bases outside gene matches: 8. CDR1 and CDR2 (germline): SEHNR, FQNEAQ (reference sequence).

The CDR3 DNA reads TGCGCCAGCAGTGACAGGAACGAGGGCTCCTACGAGCAGTACTTC. Its protein product is CASSDRNEGSYEQYF. This sequence joins TRBV10-1 and TRBJ2-7; possibly TRBD2 for D (5 bases). Trimming stripped 3 bases from V and 0 bases from J, with 12 bases between. Germline CDR1 WNHNN, CDR2 SYGVQD (reference sequence). The length of the CDR3 is 15 residues.

The gene calls are TRBV7-9 and TRBJ2-4; weak D call: TRBD1 (5 bases). This CDR3 region has 12 residues. V lost 5 bases to trimming and J lost 14 bases, with 16 bases between them. CDR1 and CDR2 from the germline V gene are SEHNR and FQNEAQ (reference sequence). In DNA, the CDR3 is TGTGCCAGCAGCCCTACTGGTGGGGCCAAGTACTTC. The encoded protein is CASSPTGGAKYF.

The CDR3 loop is CSAQTASGIHNEQFF. CDR3 nucleotide sequence: TGCAGCGCCCAAACCGCTAGCGGGATCCACAATGAGCAGTTCTTC. This chain joins TRBV29-1 and TRBJ2-1; TRBD2 matches 9 bases. Germline CDR1 SQVTM, CDR2 ANQGSEA. This CDR3 comprises 15 residues. V lost 7 bases, J lost 5 bases, and 12 bases stayed unmatched.

On this clone itself: At one boundary the junction diverges from the germline segment, which might be a read error. The chain employs TRBV11-2 and TRBJ2-1; 9 nucleotides agree with TRBD1. This CDR3 contains 15 residues. CDR1 is SGHAT, CDR2 FQNNGV, per germline. The CDR3 DNA reads as TGTGCCAGCAGCTTAATGGGACAGGGACCCAATGGGCAGTTCTTC. Translated, it gives CASSLMGQGPNGQFF.

This clone was observed a handful of times. The chain employs TRBV4-2 and TRBJ2-2; a weak D match, TRBD1 (5 bases). CDR3 length: 15 residues. Trimming cost V 0 bases and J 6 bases, with 11 bases left between them. CDR1 is LGHNA and CDR2 is YNFKEQ in the germline V gene. For the CDR3, the DNA is TGTGCCAGCAGCCAAGACTGCAGGGTGGCCGGGGAGCTGTTTTTT. Its protein product is CASSQDCRVAGELFF.

The rearrangement joins TRBV7-9 to TRBJ2-5; D is uncertain. Trimming left V 0 bases short and J 2 bases short, with 7 bases between. The CDR3 extends over 14 amino acids. The germline V gene has CDR1 SEHNR and CDR2 FQNEAQ (reference sequence). CDR3 DNA sequence: TGTGCCAGCAGCTTAGCGTTACGGCAAGAGACCCAGTACTTC. It is translated as CASSLALRQETQYF.

The V call is TRBV7-6, the J call TRBJ2-7, with 9 bases that match TRBD2. Germline CDR1 and CDR2: SGHVS and FNYEAQ. This CDR3 comprises 15 residues. V gave up 4 bases and J gave up 4 bases; unmatched junction bases: 8. The CDR3 spells CASSSGAGLAYEQYF. CDR3 coding DNA: TGTGCCAGCAGCTCTGGGGCGGGACTAGCTTACGAGCAGTACTTC.

This rearrangement joins TRBV10-3 to TRBJ2-7, with 7 positions matching TRBD1. V lost 9 bases to trimming and J lost 3 bases; unmatched junction nucleotides: 5. Germline V gene data show CDR1 as ENHRY and CDR2 as SYGVKD. The CDR3 extends over 12 amino acids. The CDR3 nucleotides read TGTGCCATTCGGGACAGAATCTACGAGCAGTACTTC. This sequence encodes CAIRDRIYEQYF.

This clone was found once. CDR3 amino acids: CASSLSGAMDQPQHF. CDR3 nucleotide sequence: TGCGCCAGCAGCTTGTCTGGGGCGATGGATCAGCCCCAGCATTTT. The chain links TRBV5-1 to TRBJ1-5; perhaps TRBD1 as D (5 bases). Trimming took 1 base from V and 5 from J, leaving 13 bases between them. The CDR3 consists of 15 residues. Looked up from germline, CDR1 is SGHRS and CDR2 is YFSETQ.

The chain has TRBV7-3 and TRBJ2-5; maybe TRBD1 (6 bases). With the DNA end fitting TRBJ2-7 better, the J assignment may be wrong. The CDR3 is made up of 20 amino acids. Looked up from germline, CDR1 is SGHTA and CDR2 is FQGTGA. For the CDR3, the DNA is TGTGCCAGCAGCTCGAGGCAGGGGCTAAGTCCTAATGCTTGGACGTGCGAGCAGTACTTC. Amino acids: CASSSRQGLSPNAWTCEQYF.